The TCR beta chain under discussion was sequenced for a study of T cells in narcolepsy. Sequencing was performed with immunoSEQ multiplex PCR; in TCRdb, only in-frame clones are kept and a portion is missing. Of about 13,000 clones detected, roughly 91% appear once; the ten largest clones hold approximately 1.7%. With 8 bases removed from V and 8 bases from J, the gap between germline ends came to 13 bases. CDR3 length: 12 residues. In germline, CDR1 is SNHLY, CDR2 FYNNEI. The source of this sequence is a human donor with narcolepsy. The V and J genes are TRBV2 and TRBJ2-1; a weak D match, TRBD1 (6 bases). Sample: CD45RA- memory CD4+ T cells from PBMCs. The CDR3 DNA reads TGTGCCAGCGACCGGGACAAACATGAGCAGTTCTTC. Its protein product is CASDRDKHEQFF.